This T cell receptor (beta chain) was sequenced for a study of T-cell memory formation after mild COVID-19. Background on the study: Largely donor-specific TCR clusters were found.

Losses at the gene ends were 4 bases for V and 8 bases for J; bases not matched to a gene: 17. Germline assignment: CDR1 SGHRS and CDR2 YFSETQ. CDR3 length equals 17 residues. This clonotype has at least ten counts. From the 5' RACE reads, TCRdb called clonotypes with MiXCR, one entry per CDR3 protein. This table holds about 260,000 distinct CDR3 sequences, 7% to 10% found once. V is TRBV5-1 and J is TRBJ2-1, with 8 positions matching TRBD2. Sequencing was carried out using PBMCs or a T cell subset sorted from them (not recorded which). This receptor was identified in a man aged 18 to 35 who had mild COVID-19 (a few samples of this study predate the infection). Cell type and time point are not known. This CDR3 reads CASSPLIRGGGMDEQFF. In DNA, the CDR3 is TGCGCCAGCAGCCCCCTGATTCGGGGGGGGGGCATGGATGAGCAGTTCTTC.